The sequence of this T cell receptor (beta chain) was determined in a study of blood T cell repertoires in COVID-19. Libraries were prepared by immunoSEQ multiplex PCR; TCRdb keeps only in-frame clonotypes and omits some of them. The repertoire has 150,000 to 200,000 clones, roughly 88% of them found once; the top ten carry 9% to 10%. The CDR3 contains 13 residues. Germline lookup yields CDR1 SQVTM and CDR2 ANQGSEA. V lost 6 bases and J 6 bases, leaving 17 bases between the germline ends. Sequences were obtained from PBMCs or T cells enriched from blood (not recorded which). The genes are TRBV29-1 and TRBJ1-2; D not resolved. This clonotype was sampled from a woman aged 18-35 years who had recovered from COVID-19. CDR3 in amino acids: CSVSDGLWHGYTF. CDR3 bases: TGCAGCGTCTCGGACGGACTCTGGCATGGCTACACCTTC.